This entry lists 20 T cell receptor beta chains sequenced from one sample in a study of T cells in Graves' hyperthyroidism and ophthalmopathy. The investigators amplified TCR beta CDR3 regions from RNA transcripts. The primer set for the first-round RT-PCR of the TCR CDR3 was HTBI. TCRdb recomputed calls from the multiplex PCR reads with MiXCR, one row per CDR3 protein. Of nearly 750,000 distinct CDR3 sequences in the sample, just over 35% were seen once. Sequenced material: blood. These TCRs come from a woman aged 40 to 50 with Graves' hyperthyroidism.

In its sample, this clonotype was seen many times. The chain has TRBV29-1 and TRBJ2-7; 7 bases agree with TRBD2. Trimming at V came to 4 bases and at J to 3 bases, leaving 3 bases not matched to a gene. The CDR3 covers 12 residues. In germline, CDR1 is SQVTM, CDR2 ANQGSEA. The CDR3 coding sequence is TGCAGCGTTGCGCGGGAGAACTACGAGCAGTACTTC. It codes for CSVARENYEQYF.

The chain recombines TRBV9 with TRBJ1-5; 7 bases line up with TRBD1. The CDR3 totals 13 residues. The junction had 3 bases not matched to a gene; V was cut back by 4 bases and J by 5 bases. Germline assignment: CDR1 SGDLS and CDR2 YYNGEE. The CDR3 DNA sequence: TGTGCCAGCAGCACAACAGGGGATCAGCCCCAGCATTTT. Translation: CASSTTGDQPQHF.

The chain employs TRBV6-2 or TRBV6-3 and TRBJ2-5; D remains ambiguous. The CDR3 consists of 13 residues. CDR1 is MNHEY and CDR2 is SVGEGT in the germline V gene. The V end was cut by 8 bases, the J end by 0 bases, with 10 bases between. In DNA, the CDR3 is TGTGCCAGCTGTCAAGTAAACCAAGAGACCCAGTACTTC. Amino acid sequence: CASCQVNQETQYF.

In regard to this clonotype: Being one base from a much bigger clone, this may be a read error. V gene TRBV20-1 combines with J gene TRBJ1-2, with no clear D. With 0 bases removed from V and 6 bases from J, the gap between germline ends came to 8 bases. The CDR3 is made up of 12 amino acids. Germline lookup yields CDR1 DFQATT and CDR2 SNEGSKA (reference sequence). The CDR3 sequence is CSARDENDGYTF. The CDR3 bases are TGCAGTGCTAGAGACGAGAATGATGGCTACACCTTC.

A note on this clonotype: This is likely a read error, given that the CDR3 carries no conserved phenylalanine or tryptophan at its end. The chain has TRBV10-3 and TRBJ2-7, with D possibly TRBD2 on 6 matching bases. This CDR3 contains 15 residues. V gave up 4 bases and J gave up 0 bases, with 13 bases separating them. Per the germline V gene, CDR1 is ENHRY and CDR2 is SYGVKD. The chain's CDR3 is CAISVDGRSSYEQYS. The CDR3 nucleotides read TGTGCCATCAGTGTCGACGGGAGAAGCTCCTACGAGCAGTACTCC.

As to this clonotype: This sequence may be a read error, since a much larger clone differs from it by one base. The V and J genes are TRBV10-3 and TRBJ1-1; the D gene is possibly TRBD1 (5 bases). The CDR3 covers 15 residues. Germline V lookup: CDR1 ENHRY, CDR2 SYGVKD. V was shortened by 4 bases and J by 7 bases, with 19 bases between the two germline ends. CDR3 amino acids: CAISGTPGRDFEAFF. The CDR3 region has the DNA TGTGCCATCAGTGGGACCCCAGGCAGGGACTTTGAAGCTTTCTTT.

The chain has TRBV6-5 and TRBJ1-1; no definite D call. The CDR3 is 17 amino acids. Between the trimmed V and J ends, which lost 2 bases and 1 base, there was a span of 17 bases. Germline V CDR1 and CDR2: MNHEY, SVGAGI. The CDR3 is CASSYIRVQTPNTEAFF. CDR3 in DNA: TGTGCCAGCAGTTACATAAGGGTACAAACTCCGAACACTGAAGCTTTCTTT.

With regard to this clonotype: A much larger clone differs from this one at a single base, so this may be a read error. The chain uses TRBV7-9 and TRBJ1-5; 7 positions match TRBD1. There are 15 residues in the CDR3. Germline CDR1 is SEHNR and CDR2 is FQNEAQ (reference sequence). DNA of the CDR3: TGTGCCAGCAGCTTGACAGGGAGTAGCGATCAGCCCCAGCATTTT. It yields the protein CASSLTGSSDQPQHF.

The chain combines TRBV6-6 with TRBJ2-7; 9 positions match TRBD1. The CDR3 sequence is 14 residues long. Germline CDR1 reads MNHNY; CDR2 reads SVGAGI (reference sequence). The V segment lost 6 bases and the J segment 5 bases; nucleotides outside the gene matches: 8. CDR3: CASRTGGEADEQYF. CDR3 nucleotide sequence: TGTGCCAGCAGAACAGGGGGCGAAGCGGACGAGCAGTACTTC.

With respect to this clonotype: A much larger clone differs from this one at a single base, so this may be a read error. The rearrangement uses TRBV20-1 and TRBJ1-3; D is unclear. The germline gives CDR1 DFQATT, CDR2 SNEGSKA (reference sequence). There are 16 residues in the CDR3. As DNA, the CDR3 is TGCAGTGCTAGAGGGACGGCGCCCTTCTCTAGAAACACCATATATTTT. Protein: CSARGTAPFSRNTIYF.

The gene calls are TRBV10-3 and TRBJ2-2; 9 positions match TRBD1. The CDR3 spans 12 residues. Trimming at V came to 10 bases and at J to 7 bases, leaving 4 bases not matched to a gene. Germline CDR1 is ENHRY and CDR2 is SYGVKD. CDR3 region: CATGDRDGELFF. CDR3 DNA sequence: TGTGCCACCGGGGACAGGGACGGGGAGCTGTTTTTT.

The chain joins TRBV7-9 to TRBJ1-1; 12 bases match TRBD1. V lost 5 bases and J lost 0; bases outside the gene matches: 7. The CDR3 is made up of 17 amino acids. Germline V gene sequence: CDR1 SEHNR, CDR2 FQNEAQ (reference sequence). The CDR3 bases are TGTGCCAGCAGCACCCGGGACAGGGGGCCCCTGAACACTGAAGCTTTCTTT. Encoded protein: CASSTRDRGPLNTEAFF.

This clonotype was counted many times. The chain uses TRBV25-1 and TRBJ1-5; D not resolved. V lost 4 bases and J lost 5, with 15 bases in between. CDR3 size: 15 residues. The germline V gene has CDR1 MGHDK and CDR2 SYGVNS. The CDR3 is CASSVSGTSDQPQHF. CDR3 coding DNA: TGTGCCAGCAGTGTCAGTGGCACATCGGATCAGCCCCAGCATTTT.

This clonotype was seen repeatedly, ten times or more. V gene TRBV7-3 combines with J gene TRBJ1-1, with 8 nucleotides matching TRBD1. V lost 6 bases, J lost 3 bases, and 3 bases stayed unmatched. Germline CDR1 is SGHTA and CDR2 is FQGTGA. CDR3 length equals 13 residues. The CDR3 DNA reads as TGTGCCAGCAGTCCGACAGGGGACACTGAAGCTTTCTTT. Translation: CASSPTGDTEAFF.

This clonotype was observed a handful of times. The chain links TRBV9 to TRBJ2-7; TRBD1 is a possible D gene (5 bases). The length of the CDR3 is 14 residues. V was shortened by 0 bases and J by 5 bases, with 12 bases between the two germline ends. Germline CDR1 is SGDLS and CDR2 is YYNGEE. This CDR3 is CASSVEPGIDEQYF. The CDR3, as DNA: TGTGCCAGCAGCGTAGAACCAGGGATCGACGAGCAGTACTTC. Variable domain in full (rest from reference TRBV9 and TRBJ2-7): DSGVTQTPKHLITATGQRVTLRCSPRSGDLSVYWYQQSLDQGLQFLIQYYNGEERAKGNILERFSAQQFPDLHSELNLSSLELGDSALYFCASSVEPGIDEQYFGPGTRLTVT.

The chain uses TRBV5-1 and TRBJ2-5; a weak D match, TRBD2 (6 bases). The CDR3 runs 14 residues. The germline V gene has CDR1 SGHRS and CDR2 YFSETQ. V lost 1 base to trimming and J lost 5 bases, with 12 bases between them. CDR3 nucleotides: TGCGCCAGCAGCTTGTCCCCAGGGAGGGAGACCCAGTACTTC. This sequence encodes CASSLSPGRETQYF.

The sample holds many counts of this clonotype. The V call is TRBV10-3, the J call TRBJ1-5; D not certain. CDR3 length equals 14 residues. Trimming pared 4 bases from V and 6 bases from J, leaving 13 bases between. Germline-derived CDR1 and CDR2 are ENHRY and SYGVKD. CDR3 sequence: CAISVWGFPQPQHF. The CDR3 nucleotides are TGTGCCATCAGTGTTTGGGGATTCCCTCAGCCCCAGCATTTT.

This chain uses TRBV11-1 with TRBJ1-2; weak D call: TRBD1 (5 bases). The germline V gene has CDR1 SGHAT and CDR2 FQDESV (reference sequence). This CDR3 has 13 amino acids. Trimming removed 8 bases at V and 8 bases at J, with 18 bases between. The chain's CDR3 is CASSPVGGEGYTF. The CDR3 DNA reads TGTGCCAGCTCACCGGTGGGGGGTGAAGGCTACACCTTC.

The V call is TRBV6-5, the J call TRBJ1-4, with D possibly being TRBD1 (5 bases). The V end was cut by 1 base, the J end by 6 bases, with 15 bases between. CDR3 length: 16 amino acids. CDR1 and CDR2 from the germline V gene are MNHEY and SVGAGI. CDR3 in amino acids: CASSYYHRRSHEKLFF. CDR3 nucleotides: TGTGCCAGCAGTTACTACCACAGGAGGAGCCATGAAAAACTGTTTTTT.

V and J are TRBV9 and TRBJ1-5; 9 bases line up with TRBD1. V lost 10 bases, J lost 4 bases, and 15 bases stayed unmatched. The CDR3 consists of 16 residues. Germline V gene lookup returns CDR1 SGDLS and CDR2 YYNGEE. In nucleotides, the CDR3 is TGTGCCTGGAGCCCTACCGGGACAGGGCTTAATCAGCCCCAGCATTTT. It codes for CAWSPTGTGLNQPQHF.